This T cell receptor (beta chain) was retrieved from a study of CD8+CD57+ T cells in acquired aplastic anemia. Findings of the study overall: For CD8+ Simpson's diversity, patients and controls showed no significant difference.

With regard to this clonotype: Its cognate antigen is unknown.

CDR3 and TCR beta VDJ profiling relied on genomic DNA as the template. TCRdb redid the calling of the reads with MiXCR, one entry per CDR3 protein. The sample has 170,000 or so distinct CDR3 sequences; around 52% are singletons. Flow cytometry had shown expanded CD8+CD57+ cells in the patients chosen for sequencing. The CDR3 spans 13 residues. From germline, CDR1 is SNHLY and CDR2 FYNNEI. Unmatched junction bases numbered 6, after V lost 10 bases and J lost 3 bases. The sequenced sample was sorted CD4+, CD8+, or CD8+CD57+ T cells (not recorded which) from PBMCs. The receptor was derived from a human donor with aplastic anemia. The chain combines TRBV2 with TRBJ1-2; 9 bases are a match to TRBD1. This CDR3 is CAITGGLDYGYTF. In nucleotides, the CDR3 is TGTGCCATCACAGGGGGCCTGGACTATGGCTACACCTTC.